The present T cell receptor beta chain was sequenced within a study of blood T cell repertoires in COVID-19. Looking at the study overall: T cells, B-cell-depleted T cells, or PBMCs provided the cDNA or gDNA that served as material.

TCRdb's table, derived via immunoSEQ multiplex PCR, lists solely in-frame clones and lacks some. The sample shows 150,000 to 200,000 clones, about 88% of them seen only once. In germline, CDR1 is MNHEY, CDR2 SVGAGI. Trimming took 8 bases from V and 9 from J, leaving 14 bases between them. This CDR3 has 13 residues. This clone was picked up one time. The chain employs TRBV6-5 and TRBJ1-6; a weak D match, TRBD1 (5 bases). Sample: PBMCs or T cells enriched from blood (not recorded which). This TCR came from a woman under 30 who had recovered from COVID-19. The CDR3: CASVGGVGSPLHF. The CDR3 nucleotides are TGTGCCAGCGTGGGGGGGGTAGGTTCACCCCTCCACTTT.